This TCR beta chain was profiled in a study of blood T cell repertoires in COVID-19. The wider study: Collection of acute and convalescent COVID-19 samples took place in the United States, Italy and Spain. From T cells, B-cell-depleted T cells, or PBMCs came the material, which was cDNA or gDNA.

The V end lost 5 bases, the J end lost 4 bases, and 11 bases lay between the germline ends. The CDR3 covers 13 residues. Looked up from germline, CDR1 is SGHVS and CDR2 is FQNEAQ. In the source study's methods: Using reference gene primer amplification, nucleated cell counts were estimated. The table came from immunoSEQ multiplex PCR; TCRdb's copy has only in-frame clones and leaves some out. V and J calls and clone size are given by that table; D and trimming were obtained from the DNA. The data show about 73,000 clones, 84% seen once. The V and J genes are TRBV7-8 and TRBJ1-2, with TRBD1 as a possible D gene (5 bases). The origin of this receptor is a human donor in a cohort sampled during active COVID-19. The sequencing input was peripheral blood. The CDR3 loop is CASSTDSLYGYTF. The CDR3 DNA is TGTGCCAGCAGCACTGACAGCCTCTATGGCTACACCTTC.